This T cell receptor (beta chain) was observed in a study of T cell repertoires in cytomegalovirus infection. CDR1 and CDR2 from the germline V gene are SGHTA and FQGNSA. The V end was cut by 5 bases, the J end by 11 bases, with 24 bases between. The CDR3 runs to 15 residues. There are many counts of this clonotype. Its antigen is unidentified. Overall study results and limits: Predominance within the ex vivo response was attributable to HLA-C-restricted CMV-specific TCR beta clonotypes.

Each CDR3 protein gets one entry after TCRdb re-called the reads with MiXCR. This table has about 200,000 distinct CDR3 sequences, about a tenth appearing once. Material for sequencing was PBMCs. The TCR originated in a human donor in good health (CMV status not recorded). Some clones in this sample may be carry-over from other donors' samples. The chain has TRBV7-2 and TRBJ1-1; D possibly corresponds to TRBD1 (6 bases). The chain's CDR3 is CASSPGGALSSRAFF. The CDR3 DNA follows: TGTGCCAGCAGCCCCGGGGGGGCTCTAAGCTCGAGGGCTTTCTTT.